This T cell receptor (beta chain) comes out of a study of cytomegalovirus exposure and HLA in healthy donors. Study findings and constraints: In a later analysis, compared with equally common non-associated chains, HLA-associated beta chains were more expanded. A link between a missense DCLRE1C variant and TCR beta V- and J-gene trimming emerged from a later analysis. There were some public TCRs occurring in many donors, but most TCR sequences were rare.

Details on this clone: Its antigen is unknown.

PCR involved 60 Vbeta and 13 Jbeta primers. The assay was immunoSEQ multiplex PCR, and TCRdb's table has in-frame clones only and misses some. The table records about 61,000 clones, 89% of them present only once. Germline assignment: CDR1 SGHTA and CDR2 FQGNSA. Trimming took 6 bases from V and 5 from J; bases not matched to a gene: 8. This CDR3 has 14 amino acids. This receptor was taken from a man aged 30 to 45 in good health and CMV-seropositive. The specimen sequenced was PBMCs. The chain has TRBV7-2 and TRBJ1-1; TRBD1 matches 8 bases. The CDR3 nucleotides read TGTGCCAGCAGTTACGCAGGGGGCGGGACTGAAGCTTTCTTT. Amino acids: CASSYAGGGTEAFF.